This T cell receptor beta chain is drawn from a study of blood T cell repertoires in COVID-19. Losses at the gene ends were 5 bases for V and 3 bases for J; bases not matched to a gene: 3. Germline-derived CDR1 and CDR2 are SGHNT and YENEEA. The CDR3 runs to 14 residues. In the original workflow: Amplification of reference gene primers was used by the study to estimate nucleated cell counts. Profiling relied on immunoSEQ multiplex PCR, and the TCRdb table lists in-frame clones only, not all of them. V and J calls and clone size are given by that table; D and trimming were obtained from the DNA. The profile shows 150,000 to 200,000 clones, approximately 80% of them singletons. Everyone who took part was 18 to 89 years old, and they came from about two dozen US areas. Participant reports of clinical history set cohort assignment. Among Cohort 3 donors, those recovered had two negative PCRs, clearance, or symptom resolution.

This receptor was taken from a woman in her forties or fifties who had recovered from COVID-19. This sequence joins TRBV11-3 and TRBJ2-7, with 11 bases that match TRBD1. Sequencing was carried out using PBMCs or T cells enriched from blood (not recorded which). The CDR3 nucleotides read TGTGCCAGCAGCATGGGACAGGGGGACTACGAGCAGTACTTC. It codes for CASSMGQGDYEQYF.